This T cell receptor (beta chain) was captured in a study of beta chain features in type 1 diabetes. Expressed TCRB transcripts got sequenced, as all isolated RNA was reverse transcribed. The method was immunoSEQ multiplex PCR; TCRdb's version includes in-frame clones alone and lacks a portion of them. In the table there are about 900,000 clones, roughly a sixth of which are singletons. On this clone: A read error may account for a junction end that differs from germline.

The CDR3 runs 13 residues. The germline gives CDR1 SGHTA, CDR2 FQGTGA. The V call is TRBV7-3, the J call TRBJ2-1; no firm D call. Material: naive CD4+ T cells from blood. The source of this sequence is a woman between 18 and 29 years old in good health. CDR3 DNA: TGTGCCAGCAGCTTAAACTCCGACAATGAGCAGTTCTTC. It is translated as CASSLNSDNEQFF.